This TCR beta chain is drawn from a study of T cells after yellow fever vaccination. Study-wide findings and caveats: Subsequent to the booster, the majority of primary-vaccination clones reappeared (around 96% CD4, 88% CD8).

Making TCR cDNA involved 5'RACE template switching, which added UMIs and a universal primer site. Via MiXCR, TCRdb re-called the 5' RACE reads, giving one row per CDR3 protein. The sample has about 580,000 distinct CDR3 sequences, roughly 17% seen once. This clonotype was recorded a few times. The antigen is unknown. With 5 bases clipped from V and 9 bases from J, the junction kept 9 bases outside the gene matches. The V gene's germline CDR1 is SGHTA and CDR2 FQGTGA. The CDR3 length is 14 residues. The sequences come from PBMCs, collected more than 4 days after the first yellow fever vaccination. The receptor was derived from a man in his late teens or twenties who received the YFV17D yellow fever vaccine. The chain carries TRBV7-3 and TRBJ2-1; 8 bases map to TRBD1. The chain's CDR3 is CASSPTGASGEQFF. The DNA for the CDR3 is TGTGCCAGCAGCCCGACAGGGGCCTCCGGTGAGCAGTTCTTC.